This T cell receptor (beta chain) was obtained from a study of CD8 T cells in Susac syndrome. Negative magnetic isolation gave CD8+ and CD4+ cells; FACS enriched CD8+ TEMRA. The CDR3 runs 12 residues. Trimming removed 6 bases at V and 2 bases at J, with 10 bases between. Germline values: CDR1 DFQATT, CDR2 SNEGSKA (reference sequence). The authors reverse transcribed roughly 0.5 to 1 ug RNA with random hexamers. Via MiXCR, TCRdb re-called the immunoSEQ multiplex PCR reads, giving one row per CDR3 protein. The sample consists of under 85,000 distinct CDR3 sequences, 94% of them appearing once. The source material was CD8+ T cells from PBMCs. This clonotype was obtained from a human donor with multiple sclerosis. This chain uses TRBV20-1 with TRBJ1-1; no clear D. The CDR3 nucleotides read TGCAGTGCCTTCGACTTAAACACTGAAGCTTTCTTT. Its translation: CSAFDLNTEAFF.